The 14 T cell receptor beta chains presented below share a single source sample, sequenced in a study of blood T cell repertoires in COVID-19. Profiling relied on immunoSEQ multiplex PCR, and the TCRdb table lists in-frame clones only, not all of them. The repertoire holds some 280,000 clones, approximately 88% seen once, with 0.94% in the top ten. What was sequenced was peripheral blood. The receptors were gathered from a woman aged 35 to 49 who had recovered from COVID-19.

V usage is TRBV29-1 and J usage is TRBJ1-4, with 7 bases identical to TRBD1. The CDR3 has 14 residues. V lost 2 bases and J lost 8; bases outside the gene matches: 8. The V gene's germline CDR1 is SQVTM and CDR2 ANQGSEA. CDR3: CSVELGQDREKLFF. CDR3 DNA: TGCAGCGTTGAACTTGGACAGGACCGCGAAAAACTGTTTTTT.

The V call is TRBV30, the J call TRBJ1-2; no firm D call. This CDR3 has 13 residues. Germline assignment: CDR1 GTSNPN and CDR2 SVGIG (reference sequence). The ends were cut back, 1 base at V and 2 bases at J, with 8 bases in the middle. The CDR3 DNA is TGTGCCTGGAGTGACAACCCGAACTATGGCTACACCTTC. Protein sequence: CAWSDNPNYGYTF. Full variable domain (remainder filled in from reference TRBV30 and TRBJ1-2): SQTIHQWPATLVQPVGSPLSLECTVEGTSNPNLYWYRQAAGRGLQLLFYSVGIGQISSEVPQNLSASRPQDRQFILSSKKLLLSDSGFYLCAWSDNPNYGYTFGSGTRLTVV.

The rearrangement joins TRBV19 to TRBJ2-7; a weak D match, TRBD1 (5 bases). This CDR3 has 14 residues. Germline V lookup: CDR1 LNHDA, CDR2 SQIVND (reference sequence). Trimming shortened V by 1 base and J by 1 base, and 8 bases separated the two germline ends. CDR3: CASSIGQLSYEQYF. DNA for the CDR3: TGTGCCAGTAGTATAGGACAGCTTTCCTACGAGCAGTACTTC.

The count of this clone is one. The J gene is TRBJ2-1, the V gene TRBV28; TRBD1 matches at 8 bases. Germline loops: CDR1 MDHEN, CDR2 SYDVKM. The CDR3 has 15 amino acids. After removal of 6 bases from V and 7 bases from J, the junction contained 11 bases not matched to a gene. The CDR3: CASSSGQDLQNEQFF. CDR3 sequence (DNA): TGTGCCAGCAGCTCGGGACAGGATTTACAGAATGAGCAGTTCTTC. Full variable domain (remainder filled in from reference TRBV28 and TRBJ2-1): DVKVTQSSRYLVKRTGEKVFLECVQDMDHENMFWYRQDPGLGLRLIYFSYDVKMKEKGDIPEGYSVSREKKERFSLILESASTNQTSMYLCASSSGQDLQNEQFFGPGTRLTVL.

Written as DNA, the CDR3 is TGTGCCAGCAGCTCACCGGGACAGACCTATACGGTGGGGCAGTACTTC. Translation: CASSSPGQTYTVGQYF. This chain links TRBV7-2 with TRBJ2-7; 7 nucleotides agree with TRBD1. The germline V gene has CDR1 SGHTA and CDR2 FQGNSA. The CDR3 runs to 16 residues. V lost 4 bases to trimming and J lost 9 bases; unmatched junction nucleotides: 18. Full variable domain (outside the CDR3, taken from reference TRBV7-2 and TRBJ2-7): GAGVSQSPSNKVTEKGKDVELRCDPISGHTALYWYRQSLGQGLEFLIYFQGNSAPDKSGLPSDRFSAERTGGSVSTLTIQRTQQEDSAVYLCASSSPGQTYTVGQYFGPGTRLTVT.

CDR3 nucleotide sequence: TGTGCCAGCATCCTCGTAGCGGGCCTACTGTCTGAGCAGTTCTTC. The encoded protein is CASILVAGLLSEQFF. This chain links TRBV7-2 with TRBJ2-1; TRBD2 aligns across 7 bases. Trimming at V came to 7 bases and at J to 9 bases, leaving 15 bases not matched to a gene. Per the germline V gene, CDR1 is SGHTA and CDR2 is FQGNSA. The CDR3 extends over 15 amino acids. Using reference TRBV7-2 and TRBJ2-1 for the parts outside the CDR3, the full variable domain is GAGVSQSPSNKVTEKGKDVELRCDPISGHTALYWYRQSLGQGLEFLIYFQGNSAPDKSGLPSDRFSAERTGGSVSTLTIQRTQQEDSAVYLCASILVAGLLSEQFFGPGTRLTVL.

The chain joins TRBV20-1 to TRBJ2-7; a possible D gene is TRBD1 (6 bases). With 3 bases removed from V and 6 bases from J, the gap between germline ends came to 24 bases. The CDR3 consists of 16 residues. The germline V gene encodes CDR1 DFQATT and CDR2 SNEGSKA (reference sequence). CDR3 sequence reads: CSASRYGGQGPTEQYF. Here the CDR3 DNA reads TGCAGTGCTAGTCGGTACGGCGGCCAGGGGCCAACCGAGCAGTACTTC.

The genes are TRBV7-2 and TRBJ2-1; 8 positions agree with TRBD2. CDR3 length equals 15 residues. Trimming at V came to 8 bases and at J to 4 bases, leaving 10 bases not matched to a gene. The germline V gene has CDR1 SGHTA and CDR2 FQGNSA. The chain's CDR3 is CASRGGSGGYNEQFF. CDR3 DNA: TGTGCCAGCCGTGGCGGGAGCGGGGGATACAATGAGCAGTTCTTC.

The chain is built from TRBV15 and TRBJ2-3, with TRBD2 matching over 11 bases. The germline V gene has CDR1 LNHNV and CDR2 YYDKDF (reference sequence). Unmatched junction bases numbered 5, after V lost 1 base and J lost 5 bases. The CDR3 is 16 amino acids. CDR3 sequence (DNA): TGTGCCACCAGCAGAGGCTCCGGGACTAGCGGAGATACGCAGTATTTT. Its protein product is CATSRGSGTSGDTQYF.

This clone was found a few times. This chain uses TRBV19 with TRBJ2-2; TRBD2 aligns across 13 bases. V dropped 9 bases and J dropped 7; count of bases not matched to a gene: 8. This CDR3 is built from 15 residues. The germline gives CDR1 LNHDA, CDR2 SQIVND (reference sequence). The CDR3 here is CASYTSGRAGGELFF. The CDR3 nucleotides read TGTGCCAGCTACACTAGCGGGAGGGCCGGCGGGGAGCTGTTTTTT.

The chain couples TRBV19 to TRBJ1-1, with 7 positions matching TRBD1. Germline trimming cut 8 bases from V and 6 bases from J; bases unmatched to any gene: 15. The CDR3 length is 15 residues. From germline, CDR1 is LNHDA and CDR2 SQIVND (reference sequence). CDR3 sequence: CASSLGQPGVAEAFF. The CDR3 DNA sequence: TGTGCCAGTTCCTTGGGACAGCCGGGGGTAGCTGAAGCTTTCTTT.

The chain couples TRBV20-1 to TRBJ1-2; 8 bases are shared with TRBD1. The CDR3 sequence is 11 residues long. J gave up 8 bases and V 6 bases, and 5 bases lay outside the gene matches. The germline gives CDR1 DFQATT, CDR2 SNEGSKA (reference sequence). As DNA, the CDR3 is TGCAGTGCCAGGACAGGGAAGGGCTACACCTTC. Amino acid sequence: CSARTGKGYTF.

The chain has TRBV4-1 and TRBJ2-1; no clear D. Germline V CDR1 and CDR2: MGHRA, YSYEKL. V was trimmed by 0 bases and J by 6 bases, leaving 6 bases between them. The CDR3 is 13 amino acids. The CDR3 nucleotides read TGCGCCAGCAGCCAAGAGCGCGGCAATGAGCAGTTCTTC. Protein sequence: CASSQERGNEQFF.

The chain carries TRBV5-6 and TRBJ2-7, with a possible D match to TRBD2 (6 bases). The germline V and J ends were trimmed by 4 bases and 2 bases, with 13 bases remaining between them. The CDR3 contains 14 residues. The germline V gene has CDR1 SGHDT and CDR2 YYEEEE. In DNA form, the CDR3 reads TGTGCCAGCAGCACTTACAGGAGGGCCTACGAGCAGTACTTC. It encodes CASSTYRRAYEQYF.